Sequencing of this T cell receptor (beta chain) was carried out in a study of shared clonotypes between healthy human individuals (dated by TCRdb to 2020 to 2022). Regarding the complete study: The cohort comprised two women and three men aged 18 to 49 years. Per donor, three plates each were used for CD4 naive and CD4 memory, two for CD8 naive, and one for CD8 memory. The study deeply sequenced blood TCR repertoires of 5 or 6 healthy adults to estimate repertoire size and the extent of clonotype sharing between individuals. To increase sequencing depth and limit assay-specific biases, TCR repertoire library preparation and sequencing were carried out by different laboratories using diverse techniques. Between about 0.85 and 9.5 billion PBMCs per donor were obtained by leukapheresis. What the study reported, not specific to this receptor: Sampling was restricted to blood, and TCR repertoires in tissue are likely to differ from TCR repertoires in blood. Estimated clonotype richness was generally larger for naive than for memory subsets. Compared with non-shared clonotypes, clonotypes shared by all four sorted-subset donors had higher generation probabilities. Incomplete sequencing was indicated by rarefaction of sorted-subset datasets, despite the large sequencing depth. Sharing across a few donors was observed for 4.5% to 6.5% of naive CD4, about 4% of naive CD8, 2% to 2.5% of memory CD4, and over 0.3% of memory CD8 clonotypes. Because the study included a small number of donors, the genetic and exposure-history diversity represented was limited. Pairwise subsampling led to the expectation that sequencing depth would affect the degree of clonotype sharing among donors.

Using the deep immunoSEQ assay, multiplex PCR amplified TCR CDR3 regions from genomic DNA. Extracted genomic DNA from each cell subset was spread evenly across all wells of several immunoSEQ 96-well plates, with each plate serving as a replicate. For sorted subsets, about 220 ng of genomic DNA, equivalent to 30,000 or so T cell genomes, went into each replicate PCR. The purified libraries were quantified using a Qubit 3.0 fluorometer, sized with a Bioanalyzer 2100, and then quantified again using the KAPA Library Quantification kit. Every immunoSEQ 96-well plate was sequenced on a dedicated single-read 150-cycle Illumina NextSeq 550 flow cell. Regarding the original processing steps: Because the immunoSEQ output included only junctional sequences and no quality scores, the filtering could not be the same as the filtering used for full-length reads. Sequences were annotated with PyIR, a Python wrapper for IgBLAST v1.9, using IMGT germline references to assign V/J genes and CDR3. Reads were removed for weak V/J assignments (E-value above 1e-6), missing CDR3, stop codons, out-of-frame junctions, or ambiguous translated residues. A V3J clonotype was defined by an identical inferred V gene, J gene, and CDR3 amino acid sequence. The percentage overlap between two repertoires was calculated by dividing the number of shared unique clonotypes by the size of the smaller repertoire. Richness of each repertoire was evaluated using RTK rarefaction, the Chao1 estimator, and Recon v2.1 estimates of unobserved clonotypes. Generation probabilities for all TCRbeta clonotypes obtained by the gDNA method from a handful of donors were computed using OLGA. Held by TCRdb, this immuneACCESS table contains in-frame sequences only and omits some clones. Under half of the omission traces to an unresolved V gene where checked; the cause of the rest is unknown. D and trimming come from the DNA, and the V and J calls and clone size come from that table. Within this sample are roughly 1,600,000 clones, with approximately 98.5% of them counted one time only. About 0.4% of the sample goes to the ten largest clones.

In the case of this clone: Which antigen it targets is not known. The record has no base qualities; no much larger clone is one base away.

The donors were healthy, HIV-negative adults with no recently reported acute infections or vaccinations. All donors were Caucasian adults living in Nashville, Tennessee, USA. CD4+ T cells were enriched by magnetic negative selection; naive cells were then positively selected on CD45RA, and the negative fraction formed the memory subset. Blood was collected by leukapheresis, and PBMCs were isolated by Ficoll-Histopaque density gradient centrifugation and then cryopreserved in liquid nitrogen vapor phase. Purity and quantity of every magnetically sorted T cell population were checked by analytical flow cytometry. Genomic DNA was isolated from every sorted fraction and measured by UV absorbance on a Nanodrop 2000c. V is clipped by 2 bases and J by 4 bases, and the sequence between their germline boundaries is 14 bases long. Reading the germline V gene (reference sequence) gives CDR1 SEHNR and CDR2 FQNEAQ. There are 16 amino acids in the CDR3, from cysteine to phenylalanine inclusive. The CDR3 DNA has 48 bases and is translated from base 1.

The chain is assembled from TRBV7-9 and TRBJ1-4; TRBD1 is possibly the D segment (5 matching bases). This TCR came from a man aged 30 to 45 in good health. Sequenced input: naive CD4+ T cells sorted from blood. Interpreted using the paper, the cell subset or site label stands for: CD45RA+ positively selected. CDR3 region: CASSLWRGRDNEKLFF. The nucleotide sequence is TGTGCCAGCAGCTTATGGCGGGGGAGGGATAATGAAAAACTGTTTTTT. When the CDR3 is completed using the reference TRBV7-9 and TRBJ1-4 genes on either side, the full variable domain is DTGVSQNPRHKITKRGQNVTFRCDPISEHNRLYWYRQTLGQGPEFLTYFQNEAQLEKSRLLSDRFSAERPKGSFSTLEIQRTEQGDSAMYLCASSLWRGRDNEKLFFGSGTQLSVL.